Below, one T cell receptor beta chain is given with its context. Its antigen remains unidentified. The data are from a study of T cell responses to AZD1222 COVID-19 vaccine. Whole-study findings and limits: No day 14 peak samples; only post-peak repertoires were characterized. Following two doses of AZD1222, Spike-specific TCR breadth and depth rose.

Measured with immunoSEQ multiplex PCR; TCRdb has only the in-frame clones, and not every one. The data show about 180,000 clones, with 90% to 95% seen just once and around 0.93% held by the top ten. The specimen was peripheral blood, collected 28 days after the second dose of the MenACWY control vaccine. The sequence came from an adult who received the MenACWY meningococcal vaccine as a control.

In DNA form, the CDR3 reads TGTGCCAGCAGCCCATCCGGGGACATTATCGAGCAGTACTTC. It yields the protein CASSPSGDIIEQYF. The chain recombines TRBV4-2 with TRBJ2-7, with D perhaps TRBD1 (6 bases). This CDR3 comprises 14 residues. CDR1 is LGHNA, CDR2 YNFKEQ, per germline. V was cut by 4 bases and J by 6 bases, with 16 bases left in between.